This T cell receptor beta chain was profiled in a study of read filtering for tumor transcriptome and immune sequencing. Across the whole study: Whole-transcriptome libraries were prepared after DNase treatment. Study results and caveats: RNA-seq captured clonotypes less deeply and reliably than IR-seq.

This clonotype was detected many times. The antigen is not known. From roughly 390 ng of RNA, a library with molecular barcoded alpha/delta and beta/gamma adaptors was made. TCRdb independently ran MiXCR on the reads; one entry per CDR3 protein. Of over 90,000 distinct CDR3 sequences in the sample, roughly 21% were seen once. Per germline, CDR1 MDHEN and CDR2 SYDVKM. The V end lost 6 bases, the J end lost 2 bases, and 17 bases lay between the germline ends. CDR3 length: 16 amino acids. Every patient had bone marrow sampled while the disease was active. The rearrangement uses TRBV28 and TRBJ2-1; either TRBD1 or TRBD2 may supply D (5 bases each). The TCR was taken from a donor aged 40 or older with multiple myeloma. Input material: a population of CD138-negative cells sorted from bone marrow. The CDR3 DNA sequence: TGTGCCAGCAGCCTAAACAAGGGGACCACCTACAATGAGCAGTTCTTC. It is translated as CASSLNKGTTYNEQFF.